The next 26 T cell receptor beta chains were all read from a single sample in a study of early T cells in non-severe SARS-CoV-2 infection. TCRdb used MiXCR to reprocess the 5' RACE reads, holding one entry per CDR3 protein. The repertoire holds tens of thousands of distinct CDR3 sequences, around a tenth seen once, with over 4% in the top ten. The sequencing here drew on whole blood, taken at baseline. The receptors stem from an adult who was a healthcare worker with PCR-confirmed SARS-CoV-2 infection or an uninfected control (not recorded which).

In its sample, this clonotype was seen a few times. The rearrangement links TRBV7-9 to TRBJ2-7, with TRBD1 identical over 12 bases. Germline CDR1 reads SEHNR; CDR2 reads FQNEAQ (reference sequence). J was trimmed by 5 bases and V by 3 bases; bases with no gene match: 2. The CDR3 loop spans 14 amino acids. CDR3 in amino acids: CASSLGQGADEQYF. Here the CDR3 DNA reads TGTGCCAGCAGCTTGGGACAGGGGGCTGACGAGCAGTACTTC.

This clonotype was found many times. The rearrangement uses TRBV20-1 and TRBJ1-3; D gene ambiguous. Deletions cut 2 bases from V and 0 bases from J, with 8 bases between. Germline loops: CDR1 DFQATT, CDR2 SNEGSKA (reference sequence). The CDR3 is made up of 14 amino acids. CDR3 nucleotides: TGCAGTGCTAGACGGTCAGACTCTGGAAACACCATATATTTT. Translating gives CSARRSDSGNTIYF.

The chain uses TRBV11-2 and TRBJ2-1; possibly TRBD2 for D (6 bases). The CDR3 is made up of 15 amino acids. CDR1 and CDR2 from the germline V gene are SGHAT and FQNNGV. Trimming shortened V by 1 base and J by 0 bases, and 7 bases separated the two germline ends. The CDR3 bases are TGTGCCAGCAGCTTAGGGAGGGGCTCCTACAATGAGCAGTTCTTC. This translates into CASSLGRGSYNEQFF.

The CDR3 sequence is CSVGTFNQPQHF. For the CDR3, the DNA is TGCAGCGTTGGGACCTTTAATCAGCCCCAGCATTTT. The chain carries TRBV29-1 and TRBJ1-5; no clear D. From germline, CDR1 is SQVTM and CDR2 ANQGSEA. V lost 4 bases, J lost 4 bases, and 8 bases lay in between. There are 12 residues in the CDR3.

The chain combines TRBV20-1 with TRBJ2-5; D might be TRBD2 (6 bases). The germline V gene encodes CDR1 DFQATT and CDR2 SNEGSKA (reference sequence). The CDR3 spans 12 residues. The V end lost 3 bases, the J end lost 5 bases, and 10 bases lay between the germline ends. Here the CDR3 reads CSASGSGETQYF. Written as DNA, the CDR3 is TGCAGTGCTAGCGGGAGCGGTGAGACCCAGTACTTC.

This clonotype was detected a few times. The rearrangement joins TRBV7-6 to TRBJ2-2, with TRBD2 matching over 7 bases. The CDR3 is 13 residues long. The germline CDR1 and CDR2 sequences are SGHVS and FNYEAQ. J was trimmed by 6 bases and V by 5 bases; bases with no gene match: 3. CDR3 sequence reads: CASSQTSAGELFF. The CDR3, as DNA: TGTGCCAGCAGCCAAACTAGCGCCGGGGAGCTGTTTTTT.

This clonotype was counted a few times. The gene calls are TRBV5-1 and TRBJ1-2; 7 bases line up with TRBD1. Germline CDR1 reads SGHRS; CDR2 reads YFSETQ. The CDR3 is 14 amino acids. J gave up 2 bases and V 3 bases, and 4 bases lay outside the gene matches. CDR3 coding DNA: TGCGCCAGCAGCTCCACAGGGGACAACTATGGCTACACCTTC. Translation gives CASSSTGDNYGYTF.

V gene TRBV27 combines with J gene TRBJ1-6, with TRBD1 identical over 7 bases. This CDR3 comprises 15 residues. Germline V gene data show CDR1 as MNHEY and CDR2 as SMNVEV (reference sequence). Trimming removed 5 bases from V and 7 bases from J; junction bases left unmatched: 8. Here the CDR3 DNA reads TGTGCCAGCAGTAGGGAGGTCAGGGGGAATTCACCCCTCCACTTT. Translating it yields CASSREVRGNSPLHF.

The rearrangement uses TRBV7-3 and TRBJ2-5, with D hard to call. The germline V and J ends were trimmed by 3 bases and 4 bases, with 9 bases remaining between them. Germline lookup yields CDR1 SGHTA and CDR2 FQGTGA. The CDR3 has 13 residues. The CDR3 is CASSFSDGETQYF. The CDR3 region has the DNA TGTGCCAGCAGCTTCTCGGATGGAGAGACCCAGTACTTC.

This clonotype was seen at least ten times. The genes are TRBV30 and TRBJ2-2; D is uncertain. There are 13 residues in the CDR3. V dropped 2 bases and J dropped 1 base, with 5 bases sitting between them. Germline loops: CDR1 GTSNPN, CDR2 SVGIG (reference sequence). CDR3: CAWSPWNTGELFF. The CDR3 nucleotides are TGTGCCTGGAGTCCGTGGAACACCGGGGAGCTGTTTTTT. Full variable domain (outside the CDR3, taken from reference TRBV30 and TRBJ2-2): SQTIHQWPATLVQPVGSPLSLECTVEGTSNPNLYWYRQAAGRGLQLLFYSVGIGQISSEVPQNLSASRPQDRQFILSSKKLLLSDSGFYLCAWSPWNTGELFFGEGSRLTVL.

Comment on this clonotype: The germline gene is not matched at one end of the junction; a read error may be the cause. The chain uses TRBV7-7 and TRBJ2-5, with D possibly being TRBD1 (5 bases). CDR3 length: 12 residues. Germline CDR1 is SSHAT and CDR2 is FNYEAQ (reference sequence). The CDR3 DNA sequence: TGTGCTAGCAGCTCGGACACAGAGACCCAGTACTTC. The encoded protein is CASSSDTETQYF.

The CDR3 is CASSLGQGKGDTQYF. In nucleotides, the CDR3 is TGTGCCAGCAGCTTAGGGCAGGGAAAAGGAGATACGCAGTATTTT. This chain connects TRBV7-2 to TRBJ2-3, with D maybe TRBD1 (5 bases). With 1 base removed from V and 5 bases from J, the gap between germline ends came to 13 bases. Germline values: CDR1 SGHTA, CDR2 FQGNSA. The CDR3 covers 15 residues.

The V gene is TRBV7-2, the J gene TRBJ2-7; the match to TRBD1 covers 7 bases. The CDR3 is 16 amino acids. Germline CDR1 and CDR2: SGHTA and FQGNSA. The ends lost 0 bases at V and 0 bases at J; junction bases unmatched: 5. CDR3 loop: CASSLAVQGTSYEQYF. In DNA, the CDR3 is TGTGCCAGCAGCTTAGCGGTACAGGGGACCTCCTACGAGCAGTACTTC.

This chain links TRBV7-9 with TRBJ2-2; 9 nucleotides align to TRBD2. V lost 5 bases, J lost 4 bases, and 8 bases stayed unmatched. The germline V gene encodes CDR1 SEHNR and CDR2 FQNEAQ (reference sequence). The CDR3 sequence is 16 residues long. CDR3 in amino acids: CASSPKSSGATGELFF. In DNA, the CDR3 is TGTGCCAGCAGCCCTAAATCTAGCGGGGCCACCGGGGAGCTGTTTTTT.

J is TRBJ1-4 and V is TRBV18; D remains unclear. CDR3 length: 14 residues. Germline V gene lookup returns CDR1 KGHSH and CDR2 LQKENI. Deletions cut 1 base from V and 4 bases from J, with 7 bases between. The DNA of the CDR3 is TGTGCCAGCTCACCACGGGAGAATAATGAAAAACTGTTTTTT. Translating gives CASSPRENNEKLFF. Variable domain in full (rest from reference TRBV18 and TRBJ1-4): NAGVMQNPRHLVRRRGQEARLRCSPMKGHSHVYWYRQLPEEGLKFMVYLQKENIIDESGMPKERFSAEFPKEGPSILRIQQVVRGDSAAYFCASSPRENNEKLFFGSGTQLSVL.

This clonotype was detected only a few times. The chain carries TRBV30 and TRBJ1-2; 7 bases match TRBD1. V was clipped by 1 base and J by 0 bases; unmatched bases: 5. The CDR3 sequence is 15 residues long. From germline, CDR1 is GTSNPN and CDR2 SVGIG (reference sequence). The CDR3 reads CAWSGQGYANYGYTF. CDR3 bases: TGTGCCTGGAGTGGACAGGGATATGCTAACTATGGCTACACCTTC. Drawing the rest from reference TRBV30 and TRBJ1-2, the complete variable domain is SQTIHQWPATLVQPVGSPLSLECTVEGTSNPNLYWYRQAAGRGLQLLFYSVGIGQISSEVPQNLSASRPQDRQFILSSKKLLLSDSGFYLCAWSGQGYANYGYTFGSGTRLTVV.

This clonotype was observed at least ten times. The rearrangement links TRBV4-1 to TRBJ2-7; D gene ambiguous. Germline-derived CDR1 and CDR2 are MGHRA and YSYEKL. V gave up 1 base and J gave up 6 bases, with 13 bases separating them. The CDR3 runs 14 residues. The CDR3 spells CASSQVFPRPEQYF. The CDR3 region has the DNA TGCGCCAGCAGCCAAGTTTTCCCGAGGCCCGAGCAGTACTTC.

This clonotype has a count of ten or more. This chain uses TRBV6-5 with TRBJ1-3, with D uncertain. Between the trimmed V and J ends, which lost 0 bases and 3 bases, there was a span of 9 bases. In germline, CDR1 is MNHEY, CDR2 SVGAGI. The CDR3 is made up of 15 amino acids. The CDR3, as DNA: TGTGCCAGCAGTTACTCGATCGCAGGTGGAAACACCATATATTTT. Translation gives CASSYSIAGGNTIYF.

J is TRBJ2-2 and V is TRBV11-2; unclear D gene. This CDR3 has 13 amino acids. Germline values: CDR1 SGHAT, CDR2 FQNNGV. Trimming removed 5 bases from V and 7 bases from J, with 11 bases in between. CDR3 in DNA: TGTGCCAGCAGCGAGTGGGGTGGCGGGGAGCTGTTTTTT. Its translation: CASSEWGGGELFF. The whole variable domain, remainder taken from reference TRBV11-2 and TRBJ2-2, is EAGVAQSPRYKIIEKRQSVAFWCNPISGHATLYWYQQILGQGPKLLIQFQNNGVVDDSQLPKDRFSAERLKGVDSTLKIQPAKLEDSAVYLCASSEWGGGELFFGEGSRLTVL.

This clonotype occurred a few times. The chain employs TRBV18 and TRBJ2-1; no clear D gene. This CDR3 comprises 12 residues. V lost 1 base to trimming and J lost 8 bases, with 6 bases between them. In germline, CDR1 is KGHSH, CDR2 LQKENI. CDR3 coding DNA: TGTGCCAGCTCACCACTAGCCGATGAGCAGTTCTTC. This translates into CASSPLADEQFF. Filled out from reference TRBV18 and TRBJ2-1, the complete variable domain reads NAGVMQNPRHLVRRRGQEARLRCSPMKGHSHVYWYRQLPEEGLKFMVYLQKENIIDESGMPKERFSAEFPKEGPSILRIQQVVRGDSAAYFCASSPLADEQFFGPGTRLTVL.

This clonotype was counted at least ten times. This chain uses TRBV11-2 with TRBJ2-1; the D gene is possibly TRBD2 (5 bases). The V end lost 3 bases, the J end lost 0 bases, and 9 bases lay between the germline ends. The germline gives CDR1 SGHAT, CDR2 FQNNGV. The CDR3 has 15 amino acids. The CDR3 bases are TGTGCCAGCAGCTTCACTAGATTCTCCTACAATGAGCAGTTCTTC. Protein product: CASSFTRFSYNEQFF.

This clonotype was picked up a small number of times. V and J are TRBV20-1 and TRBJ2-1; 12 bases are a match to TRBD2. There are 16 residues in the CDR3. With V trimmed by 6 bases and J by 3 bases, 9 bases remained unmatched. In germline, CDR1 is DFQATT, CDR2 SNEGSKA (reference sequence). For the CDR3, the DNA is TGCAGTGCAGGGACTAGCGGGTTAAGAAACTACAATGAGCAGTTCTTC. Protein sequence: CSAGTSGLRNYNEQFF.

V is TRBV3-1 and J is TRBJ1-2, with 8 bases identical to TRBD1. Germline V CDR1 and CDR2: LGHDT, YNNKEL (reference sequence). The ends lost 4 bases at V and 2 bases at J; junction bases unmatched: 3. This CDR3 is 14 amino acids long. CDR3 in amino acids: CASSRGQGNYGYTF. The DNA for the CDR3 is TGTGCCAGCAGCCGCGGACAGGGCAACTATGGCTACACCTTC.

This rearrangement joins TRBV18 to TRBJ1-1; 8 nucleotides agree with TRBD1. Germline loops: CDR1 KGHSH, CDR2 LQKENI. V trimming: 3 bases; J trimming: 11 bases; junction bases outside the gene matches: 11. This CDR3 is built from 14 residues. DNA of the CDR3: TGTGCCAGCTCACCCCAATCGACAGGGGTAGATGCTTTCTTT. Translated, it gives CASSPQSTGVDAFF.

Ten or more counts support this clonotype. The CDR3 DNA follows: TGTGCCAGCAGTTTAAACTATGGGACTAGCAACTACGAGCAGTACTTC. Translating gives CASSLNYGTSNYEQYF. The J gene is TRBJ2-7, the V gene TRBV28; the match to TRBD2 covers 9 bases. V lost 2 bases to trimming and J lost 3 bases; unmatched junction nucleotides: 8. The CDR3 is made up of 16 amino acids. CDR1 and CDR2 from the germline V gene are MDHEN and SYDVKM.

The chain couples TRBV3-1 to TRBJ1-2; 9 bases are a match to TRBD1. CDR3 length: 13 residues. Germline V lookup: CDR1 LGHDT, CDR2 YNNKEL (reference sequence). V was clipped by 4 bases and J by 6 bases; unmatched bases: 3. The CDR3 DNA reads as TGTGCCAGCAGCCGGGACAGGGTGAATGGCTACACCTTC. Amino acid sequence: CASSRDRVNGYTF.